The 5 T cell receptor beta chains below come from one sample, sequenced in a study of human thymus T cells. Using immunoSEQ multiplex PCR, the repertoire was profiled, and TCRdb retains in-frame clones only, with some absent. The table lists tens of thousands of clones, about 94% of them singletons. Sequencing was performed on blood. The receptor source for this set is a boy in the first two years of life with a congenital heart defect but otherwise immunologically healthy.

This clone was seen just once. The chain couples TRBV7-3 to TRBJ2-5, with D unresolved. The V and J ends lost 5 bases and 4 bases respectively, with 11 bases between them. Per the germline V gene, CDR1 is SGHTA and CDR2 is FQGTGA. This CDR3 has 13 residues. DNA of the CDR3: TGTGCCAGCAGCCGGAACCCCGGAGAGACCCAGTACTTC. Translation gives CASSRNPGETQYF.

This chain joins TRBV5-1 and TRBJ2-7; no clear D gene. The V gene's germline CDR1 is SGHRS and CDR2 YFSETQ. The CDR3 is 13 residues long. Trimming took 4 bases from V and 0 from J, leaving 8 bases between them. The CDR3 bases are TGCGCCAGCAGCCGAACAATCTCCTACGAGCAGTACTTC. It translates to CASSRTISYEQYF.

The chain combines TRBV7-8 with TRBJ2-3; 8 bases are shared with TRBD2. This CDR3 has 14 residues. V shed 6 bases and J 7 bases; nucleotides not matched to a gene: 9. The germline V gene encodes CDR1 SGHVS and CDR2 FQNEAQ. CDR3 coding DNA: TGTGCCAGCAGGGGGGCGAGCGGGGGAAATACGCAGTATTTT. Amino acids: CASRGASGGNTQYF. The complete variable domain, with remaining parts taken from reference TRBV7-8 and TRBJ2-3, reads GAGVSQSPRYKVAKRGQDVALRCDPISGHVSLFWYQQALGQGPEFLTYFQNEAQLDKSGLPSDRFFAERPEGSVSTLKIQRTQQEDSAVYLCASRGASGGNTQYFGPGTRLTVL.

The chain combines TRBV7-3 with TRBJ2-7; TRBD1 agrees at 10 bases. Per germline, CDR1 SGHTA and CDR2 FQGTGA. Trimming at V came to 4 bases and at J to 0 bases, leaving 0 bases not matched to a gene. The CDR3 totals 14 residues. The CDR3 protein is CASSWTGGSYEQYF. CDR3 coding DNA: TGTGCCAGCAGCTGGACAGGGGGCTCCTACGAGCAGTACTTC. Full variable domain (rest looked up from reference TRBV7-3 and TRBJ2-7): GAGVSQTPSNKVTEKGKYVELRCDPISGHTALYWYRQSLGQGPEFLIYFQGTGAADDSGLPNDRFFAVRPEGSVSTLKIQRTERGDSAVYLCASSWTGGSYEQYFGPGTRLTVT.

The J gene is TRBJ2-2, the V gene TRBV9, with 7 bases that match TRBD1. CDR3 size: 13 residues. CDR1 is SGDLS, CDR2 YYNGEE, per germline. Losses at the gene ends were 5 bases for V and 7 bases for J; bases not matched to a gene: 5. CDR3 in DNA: TGTGCCAGCAGGGACAGGATGGGCGGGGAGCTGTTTTTT. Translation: CASRDRMGGELFF.